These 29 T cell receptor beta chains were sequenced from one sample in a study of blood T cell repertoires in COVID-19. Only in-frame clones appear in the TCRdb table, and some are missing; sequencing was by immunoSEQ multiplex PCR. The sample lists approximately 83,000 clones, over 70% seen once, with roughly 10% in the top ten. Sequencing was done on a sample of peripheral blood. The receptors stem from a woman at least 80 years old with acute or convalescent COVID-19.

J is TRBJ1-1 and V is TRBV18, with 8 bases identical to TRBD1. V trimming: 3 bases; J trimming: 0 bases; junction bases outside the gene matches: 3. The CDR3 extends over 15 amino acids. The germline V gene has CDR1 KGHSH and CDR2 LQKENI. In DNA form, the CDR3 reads TGTGCCAGCTCACCCGCGACAGGGGTGAACACTGAAGCTTTCTTT. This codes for CASSPATGVNTEAFF.

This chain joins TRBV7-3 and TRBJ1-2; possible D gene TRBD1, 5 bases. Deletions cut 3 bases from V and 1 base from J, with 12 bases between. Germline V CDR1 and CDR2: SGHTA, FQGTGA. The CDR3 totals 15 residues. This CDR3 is CASSFAGRNNYGYTF. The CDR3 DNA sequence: TGTGCCAGCAGCTTCGCGGGACGCAATAACTATGGCTACACCTTC.

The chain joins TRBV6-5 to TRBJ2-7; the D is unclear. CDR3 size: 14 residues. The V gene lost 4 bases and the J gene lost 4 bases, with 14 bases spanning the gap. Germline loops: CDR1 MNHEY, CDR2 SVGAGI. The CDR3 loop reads CASSSLSRWYEQYF. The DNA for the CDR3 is TGTGCCAGCAGTTCCCTTTCGAGGTGGTACGAGCAGTACTTC.

CDR3 DNA sequence: TGTGCCAGCAGAGCCGGGACAGGGGCGTTCGAGCAGTACTTC. Translated, it gives CASRAGTGAFEQYF. The chain combines TRBV7-8 with TRBJ2-7; 10 positions match TRBD1. This CDR3 is 14 amino acids long. The ends lost 6 bases at V and 6 bases at J; junction bases unmatched: 8. The germline V gene encodes CDR1 SGHVS and CDR2 FQNEAQ.

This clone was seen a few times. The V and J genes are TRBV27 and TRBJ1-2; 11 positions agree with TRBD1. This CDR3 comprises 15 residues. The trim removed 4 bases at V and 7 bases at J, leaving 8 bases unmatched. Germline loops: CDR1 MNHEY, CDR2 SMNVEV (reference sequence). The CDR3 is CASSSWTGGGGGYTF. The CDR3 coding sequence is TGTGCCAGCAGTTCTTGGACAGGGGGCGGAGGTGGCTACACCTTC.

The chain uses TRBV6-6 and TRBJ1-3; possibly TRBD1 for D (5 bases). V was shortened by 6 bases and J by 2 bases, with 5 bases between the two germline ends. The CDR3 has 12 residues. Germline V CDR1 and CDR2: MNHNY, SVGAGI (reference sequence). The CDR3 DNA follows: TGTGCCAGCAGGGGGCCTGGAAACACCATATATTTT. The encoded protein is CASRGPGNTIYF.

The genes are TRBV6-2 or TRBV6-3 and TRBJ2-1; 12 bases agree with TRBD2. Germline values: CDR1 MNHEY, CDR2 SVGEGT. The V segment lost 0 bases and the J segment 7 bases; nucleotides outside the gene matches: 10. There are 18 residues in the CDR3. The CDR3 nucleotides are TGTGCCAGCAGTTACTCGAGGGGAACTAGCGGGAGGTTAAATGAGCAGTTCTTC. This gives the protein CASSYSRGTSGRLNEQFF.

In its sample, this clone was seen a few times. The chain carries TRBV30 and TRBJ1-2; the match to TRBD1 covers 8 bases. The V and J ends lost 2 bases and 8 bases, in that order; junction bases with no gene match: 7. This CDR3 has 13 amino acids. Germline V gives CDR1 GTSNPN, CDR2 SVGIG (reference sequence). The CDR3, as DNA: TGTGCCTGGAGTCGGGACAGGCCCTGGGGCTACACCTTC. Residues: CAWSRDRPWGYTF.

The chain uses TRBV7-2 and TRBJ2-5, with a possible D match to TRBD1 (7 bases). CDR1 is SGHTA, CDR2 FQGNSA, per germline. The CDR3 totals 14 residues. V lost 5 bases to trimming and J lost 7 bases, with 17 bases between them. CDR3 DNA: TGTGCCAGCAGCCGCGGGGACAGTGGGGGGACCCAGTACTTC. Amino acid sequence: CASSRGDSGGTQYF.

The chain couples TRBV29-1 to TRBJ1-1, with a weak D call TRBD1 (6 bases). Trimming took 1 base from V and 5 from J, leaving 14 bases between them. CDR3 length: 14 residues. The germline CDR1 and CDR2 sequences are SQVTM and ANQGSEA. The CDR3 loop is CSVEGEGRGTEAFF. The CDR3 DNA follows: TGCAGCGTTGAAGGGGAGGGAAGGGGGACTGAAGCTTTCTTT.

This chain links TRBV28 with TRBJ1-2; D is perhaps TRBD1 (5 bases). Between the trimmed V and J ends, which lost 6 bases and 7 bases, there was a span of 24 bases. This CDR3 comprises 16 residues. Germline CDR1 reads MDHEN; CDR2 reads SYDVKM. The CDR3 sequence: CASSPGGYVGSSGYTF. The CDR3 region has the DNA TGTGCCAGCAGCCCCGGGGGGTACGTAGGCTCCTCTGGCTACACCTTC.

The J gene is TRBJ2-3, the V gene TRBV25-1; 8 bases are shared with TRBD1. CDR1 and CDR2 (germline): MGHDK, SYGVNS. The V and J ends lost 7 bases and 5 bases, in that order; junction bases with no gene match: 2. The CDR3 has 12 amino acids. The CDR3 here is CASKQGEDTQYF. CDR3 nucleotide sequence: TGTGCCAGCAAACAGGGGGAAGATACGCAGTATTTT.

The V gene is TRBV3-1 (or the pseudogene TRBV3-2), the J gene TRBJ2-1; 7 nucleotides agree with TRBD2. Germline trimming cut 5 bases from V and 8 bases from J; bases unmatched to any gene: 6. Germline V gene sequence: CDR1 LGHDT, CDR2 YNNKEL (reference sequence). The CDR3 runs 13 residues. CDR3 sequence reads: CASSASGGDEQFF. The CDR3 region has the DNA TGTGCCAGCAGCGCTAGCGGAGGGGATGAGCAGTTCTTC.

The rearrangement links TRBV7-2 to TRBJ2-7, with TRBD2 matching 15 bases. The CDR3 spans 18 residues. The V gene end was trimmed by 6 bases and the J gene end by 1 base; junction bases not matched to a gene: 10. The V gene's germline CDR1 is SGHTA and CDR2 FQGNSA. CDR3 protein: CASSGPGLAGGPSYEQYF. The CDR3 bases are TGTGCCAGCAGTGGTCCGGGACTAGCGGGAGGACCGTCCTACGAGCAGTACTTC. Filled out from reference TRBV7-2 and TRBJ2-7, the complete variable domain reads GAGVSQSPSNKVTEKGKDVELRCDPISGHTALYWYRQSLGQGLEFLIYFQGNSAPDKSGLPSDRFSAERTGGSVSTLTIQRTQQEDSAVYLCASSGPGLAGGPSYEQYFGPGTRLTVT.

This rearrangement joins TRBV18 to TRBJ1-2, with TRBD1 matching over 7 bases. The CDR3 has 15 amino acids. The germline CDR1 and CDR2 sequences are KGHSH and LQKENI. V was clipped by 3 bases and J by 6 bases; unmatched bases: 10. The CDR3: CASSPGRRDSHGYTF. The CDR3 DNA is TGTGCCAGCTCACCGGGACGTCGGGACAGTCATGGCTACACCTTC.

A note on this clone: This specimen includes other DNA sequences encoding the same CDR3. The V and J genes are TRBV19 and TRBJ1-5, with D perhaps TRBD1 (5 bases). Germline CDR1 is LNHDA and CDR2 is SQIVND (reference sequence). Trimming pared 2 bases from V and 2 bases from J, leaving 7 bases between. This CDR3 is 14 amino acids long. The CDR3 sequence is CASSITGGNQPQHF. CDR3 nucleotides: TGTGCCAGTAGTATAACAGGAGGCAATCAGCCCCAGCATTTT.

CDR3 in DNA: TGTGCCAGCTCACAAACAGGGACCAACGGTGGGGAGACCCAGTACTTC. It yields the protein CASSQTGTNGGETQYF. The chain joins TRBV18 to TRBJ2-5, with a weak D call TRBD1 (6 bases). This CDR3 region has 16 residues. Deletions cut 4 bases from V and 5 bases from J, with 20 bases between. Looked up from germline, CDR1 is KGHSH and CDR2 is LQKENI.

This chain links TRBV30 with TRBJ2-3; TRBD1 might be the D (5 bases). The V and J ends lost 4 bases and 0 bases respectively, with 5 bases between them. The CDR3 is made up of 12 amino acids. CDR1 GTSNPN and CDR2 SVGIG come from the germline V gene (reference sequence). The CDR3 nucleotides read TGTGCCTGGACAGGGAGCACAGATACGCAGTATTTT. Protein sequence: CAWTGSTDTQYF.

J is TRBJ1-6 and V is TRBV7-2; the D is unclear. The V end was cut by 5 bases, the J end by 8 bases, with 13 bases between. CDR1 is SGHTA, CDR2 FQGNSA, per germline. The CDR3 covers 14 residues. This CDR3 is CASSKAADYSPLHF. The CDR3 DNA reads TGTGCCAGCAGCAAGGCTGCCGACTATTCACCCCTCCACTTT.

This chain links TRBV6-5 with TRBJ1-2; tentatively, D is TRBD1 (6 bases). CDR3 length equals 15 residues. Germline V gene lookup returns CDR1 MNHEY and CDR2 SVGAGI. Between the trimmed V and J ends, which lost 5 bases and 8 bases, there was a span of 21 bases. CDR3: CASSMGAYRESGYTF. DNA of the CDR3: TGTGCCAGCAGTATGGGGGCCTACAGGGAGAGCGGCTACACCTTC.

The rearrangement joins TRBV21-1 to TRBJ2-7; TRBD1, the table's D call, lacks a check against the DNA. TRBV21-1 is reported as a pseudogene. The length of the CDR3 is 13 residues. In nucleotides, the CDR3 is TGTGCCAGCACCCCGGACATATCCTACGAGCAGTACTTC. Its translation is CASTPDISYEQYF.

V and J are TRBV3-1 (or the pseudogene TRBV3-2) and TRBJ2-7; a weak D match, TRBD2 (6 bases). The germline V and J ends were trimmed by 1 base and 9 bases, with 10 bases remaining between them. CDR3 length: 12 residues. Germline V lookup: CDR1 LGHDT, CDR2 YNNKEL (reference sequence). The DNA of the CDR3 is TGTGCCAGCAGCCAAGCGTCGGGGGTGCAGTACTTC. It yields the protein CASSQASGVQYF.

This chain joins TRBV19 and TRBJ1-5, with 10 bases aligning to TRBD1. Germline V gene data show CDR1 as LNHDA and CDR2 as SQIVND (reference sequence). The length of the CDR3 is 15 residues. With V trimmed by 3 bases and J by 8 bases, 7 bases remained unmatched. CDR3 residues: CASSIGTGVSEPQHF. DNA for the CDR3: TGTGCCAGTAGTATTGGGACAGGGGTCAGTGAGCCCCAGCATTTT.

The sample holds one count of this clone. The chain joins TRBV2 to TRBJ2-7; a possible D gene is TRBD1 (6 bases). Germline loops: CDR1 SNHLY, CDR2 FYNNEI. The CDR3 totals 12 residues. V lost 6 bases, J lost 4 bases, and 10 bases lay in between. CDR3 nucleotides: TGTGCCAGCAGCCAAGACAGGTACGAGCAGTACTTC. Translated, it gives CASSQDRYEQYF.

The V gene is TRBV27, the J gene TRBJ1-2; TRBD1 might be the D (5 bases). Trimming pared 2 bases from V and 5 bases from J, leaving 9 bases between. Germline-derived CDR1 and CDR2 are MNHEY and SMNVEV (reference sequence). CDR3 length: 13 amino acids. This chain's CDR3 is CASSLRGEYGYTF. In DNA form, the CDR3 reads TGTGCCAGCAGTTTACGGGGGGAATATGGCTACACCTTC.

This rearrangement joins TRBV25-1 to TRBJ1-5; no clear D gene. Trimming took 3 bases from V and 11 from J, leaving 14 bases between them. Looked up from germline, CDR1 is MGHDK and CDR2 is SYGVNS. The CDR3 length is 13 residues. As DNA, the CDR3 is TGTGCCAGCAGTGACGGCAGCCTGGAGGCCCAGCATTTT. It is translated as CASSDGSLEAQHF.

This CDR3 is CASSFDRGTGYTF. CDR3 DNA: TGTGCCAGCAGCTTCGACAGGGGCACTGGCTACACCTTC. The chain combines TRBV7-3 with TRBJ1-2; TRBD1 aligns across 8 bases. This CDR3 has 13 residues. Germline CDR1 is SGHTA and CDR2 is FQGTGA. With V trimmed by 3 bases and J by 7 bases, 4 bases remained unmatched.

The CDR3 is CASSFPGSPLHF. CDR3 bases: TGTGCCAGCAGCTTCCCAGGGTCACCCCTCCACTTT. The V gene is TRBV9, the J gene TRBJ1-6, with a possible D match to TRBD1 (5 bases). V dropped 4 bases and J dropped 10 bases, with 9 bases sitting between them. The CDR3 has 12 amino acids. The germline gives CDR1 SGDLS, CDR2 YYNGEE.

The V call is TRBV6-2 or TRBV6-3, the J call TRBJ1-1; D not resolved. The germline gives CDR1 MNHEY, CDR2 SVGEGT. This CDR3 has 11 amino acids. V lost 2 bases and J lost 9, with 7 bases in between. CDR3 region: CASSYREKAFF. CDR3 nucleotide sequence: TGTGCCAGCAGTTACCGGGAGAAAGCTTTCTTT.